This TCR beta chain comes out of a study of graft-versus-host responses after intestinal transplantation (dated by TCRdb to the early 2020s). With regard to the full study: Multivisceral, liver-intestinal, or isolated intestinal transplants were received by the recipients. Every recipient was given anti-thymocyte globulin induction, then maintenance tacrolimus and steroids for two to three years. Bulk TCR-beta CDR3 sequencing was used to track graft-versus-host and host-versus-graft alloreactive T cell clones in the graft, circulation and bone marrow after intestinal transplantation. To identify alloreactive clones, pre-transplant mixed lymphocyte reaction products were sequenced and then compared with unstimulated pre-transplant donor and recipient T cells. The cohort enrolled around 23 intestinal transplant recipients including one retransplant, and a few patients lacking pretransplant specimens were excluded. A peak of at least 4% donor T cells among recipient peripheral blood mononuclear cells was the definition used for donor T cell macrochimerism. Rather than being sequenced by the commercial service, samples from a few later patients were sequenced in-house on an Illumina MiSeq and processed with MiXCR. Here is what the overall study found, with its caveats: Patients with donor T cell macrochimerism had high GvH to HvG T cell clonal ratios in their allografts. GvH clones were found in recipient bone marrow, and some of the GvH clones appeared earlier in ileal mucosa or blood, which is consistent with an intestinal mucosal origin. Conclusions were limited by the relatively low number and heterogeneity of intestinal transplant patients. Early after transplant, declines in HvG clones were associated with peak levels of circulating GvH clones.

V and J lose 0 bases and 5 bases, and a span of 14 bases separates them. There are 16 amino acids in the CDR3, from cysteine to phenylalanine inclusive. Kept here is only the CDR3 DNA, which spans 48 bases and is read in frame from base 1. As encoded in the germline V gene, CDR1 is MGHRA while CDR2 is YSYEKL. The method behind the library was the immunoSEQ multiplex PCR assay. In most patients, genomic DNA was isolated using the Qiagen DNeasy Blood and Tissue Kit and sent frozen to Adaptive Biotechnologies for TCR sequencing. Adaptive Biotechnologies carried out high-throughput TCR-beta CDR3 sequencing of genomic DNA for most patients. The original methods were these. TCR sequencing data for 15 to 20 patients were retrieved from Adaptive's ImmunoSEQ software; three other patients were processed with MiXCR and VDJtools. To correct CD4 versus CD8 sorting errors, sequences present in both subsets at a frequency ratio below 5:1 were removed. CDR3 nucleotide sequences shared between donor and recipient were removed because their origin could not be assigned. Alloreactive clones required at least 2-fold expansion over unstimulated cells and minimum CFSE-low frequency of 0.002% (template counts) or 0.001% (read counts). Mappable clones were those detected in sequenced pre-transplant spleen, lymph node, or MLR CFSE-low populations of the donor or recipient. Cumulative frequency of alloreactive clones was calculated as a percentage of all sequences weighted by copy number. In TCRdb, the immuneACCESS table is reduced to in-frame sequences with V and J assigned. These tables do not hold every clone; where another copy was compared, an unresolved V gene accounts for under half, and the others remain unexplained. For V, J and clone size, that table is used; D and trimming come from the DNA. Here the sample has 95,000 to 150,000 clones; 95% occur a single time. About 3.3% of the sample rests with the top ten.

In the paper's terms, the time point label means: cells obtained before transplantation from donor or recipient. CD3+CD4+ and CD3+CD8+ populations were FACS-sorted from unstimulated pre-transplant donor and recipient cells taken from spleen or lymph nodes. Turning to this clone: Its antigen is still unknown. No clone much larger than this one lies a single base away; base qualities are absent.

This material consisted of unstimulated CD8+ T cells sorted from spleen or lymph node cells, taken before intestinal transplant. The clonotype was recovered from a human donor who received an intestinal transplant. The chain is made from TRBV4-1 and TRBJ2-1; the D gene lacks a confident call. The CDR3 region has the sequence CASSQDRHPPNNEQFF. Here is the DNA: TGCGCCAGCAGCCAAGATCGCCATCCGCCAAACAATGAGCAGTTCTTC.